This TCR beta chain is drawn from a study of shared clonotypes between healthy human individuals. Study-wide results and caveats: Investigators expected sequencing depth to affect clonotype sharing among donors. Across a handful of donors, naive CD4 shared 5% to 6%, naive CD8 3% to 3.5%, memory CD4 roughly 2.5%, memory CD8 0.4%.

This clone was counted once. What it binds is unknown. The CDR3 length is 17 residues. With 1 base clipped from V and 6 bases from J, the junction kept 11 bases outside the gene matches. Germline V CDR1 and CDR2: MGHRA, YSYEKL. The naive CD8 fraction comprised CD45RO-negative cells positively selected for CCR7 and excluded terminally differentiated effector memory CD45RA+ cells. Tens of thousands of T cell genomes, or roughly 200 ng DNA, went into the sorted-subset replicate PCRs. TCRdb's copy holds only in-frame clones and misses some; the assay was immunoSEQ multiplex PCR. The table shows about 2.1 million clones, with about 94% occurring only once.

Sequencing was performed on naive CD8+ T cells from PBMCs. This receptor was obtained from a man between 18 and 35 years old in good health. Some clones in this sample may be carry-over from other donors' samples. J is TRBJ2-1 and V is TRBV4-1, with 8 positions matching TRBD2. The CDR3 DNA is TGCGCCAGCAGCCAAGGGGACCTAGCGGGTCACGGCAATGAGCAGTTCTTC. Protein: CASSQGDLAGHGNEQFF.